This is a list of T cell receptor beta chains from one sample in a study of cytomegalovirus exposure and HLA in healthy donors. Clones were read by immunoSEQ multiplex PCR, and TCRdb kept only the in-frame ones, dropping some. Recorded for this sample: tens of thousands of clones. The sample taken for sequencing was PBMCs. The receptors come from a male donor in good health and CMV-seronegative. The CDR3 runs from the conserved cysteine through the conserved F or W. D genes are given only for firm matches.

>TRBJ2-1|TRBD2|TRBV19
TGTGCCAGTAGTATATTGAGGGAGGGCGTGAGGAATGAGCAGTTCTTC
CASSILREGVRNEQFF
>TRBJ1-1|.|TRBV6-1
TGTGCCAGCAGACTGGACTCCTCGAACACTGAAGCTTTCTTT
CASRLDSSNTEAFF
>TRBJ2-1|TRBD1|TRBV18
TGTGCCAGCTCACCACCGGGACAGCGATACAATGAGCAGTTCTTC
CASSPPGQRYNEQFF
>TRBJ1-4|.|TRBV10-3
TGTGCCATCAGCCTAGAGGGAGAGAATGAAAAACTGTTTTTT
CAISLEGENEKLFF
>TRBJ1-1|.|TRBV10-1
TGCGCCAGCAGAAATACAGGAAACACTGAAGCTTTCTTT
CASRNTGNTEAFF
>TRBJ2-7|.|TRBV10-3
TGTGCCATCAGTGAGATCCGGGACTCCACCTACGAGCAGTACTTC
CAISEIRDSTYEQYF
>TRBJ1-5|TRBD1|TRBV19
TGTGCCAGTAGTCCAGGGGGACAGAGCAATCAGCCCCAGCATTTT
CASSPGGQSNQPQHF
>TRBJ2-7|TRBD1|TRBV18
TGTGCCAGCTCATCCGGACAGGGGGCAGAGGAGCAGTACTTC
CASSSGQGAEEQYF
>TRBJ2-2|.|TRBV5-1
TGCGCCAGCAGATCGGTCCTGAGGGACGGGGAGCTGTTTTTT
CASRSVLRDGELFF
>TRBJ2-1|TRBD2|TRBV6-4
TGTGCCAGCAGTGACTCGACTAGCGGGAGCAATGAGCAGTTCTTC
CASSDSTSGSNEQFF
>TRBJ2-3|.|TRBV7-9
TGTGCCAGCAGCTTAACCCAGAACACAGATACGCAGTATTTT
CASSLTQNTDTQYF
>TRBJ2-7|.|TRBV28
TGTGCCAGCAGTTTGTGGACAGAACTCTACGAGCAGTACTTC
CASSLWTELYEQYF
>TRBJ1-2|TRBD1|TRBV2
TGTGCCAGCAGACGGGGACAGTCCTATGGCTACACCTTC
CASRRGQSYGYTF
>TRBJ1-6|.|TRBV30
TGTGCCTGGAGTGTGGGATCGGCAGGGGATTCACCCCTCCACTTT
CAWSVGSAGDSPLHF
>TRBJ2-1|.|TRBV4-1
TGCGCCAGCAGCCAAGATTCACTAGAGACCGACAATGAGCAGTTCTTC
CASSQDSLETDNEQFF
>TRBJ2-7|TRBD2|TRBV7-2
TGTGCCAGCAGCCCGTGGGGAGCGGGAGGATCTTTGGGAGAGCAGTACTTC
CASSPWGAGGSLGEQYF
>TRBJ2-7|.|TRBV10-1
TGCGCCAGCAGTGTTGGGGGGGCTGGGGTCTACGAGCAGTACTTC
CASSVGGAGVYEQYF
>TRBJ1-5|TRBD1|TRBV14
TGTGCCAGCAGCTCAGGACAGGGGAGCGGTAATCAGCCCCAGCATTTT
CASSSGQGSGNQPQHF
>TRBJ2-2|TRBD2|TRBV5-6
TGTGCCAGCAGCTATCCAGCGGGAGTAGGGGACACCGGGGAGCTGTTTTTT
CASSYPAGVGDTGELFF
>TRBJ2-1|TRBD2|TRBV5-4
TGTGCCAGCAGCTTGTTAGCGGGGATTTCCTACAATGAGCAGTTCTTC
CASSLLAGISYNEQFF
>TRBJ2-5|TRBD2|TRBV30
TGTGCCTGGAGTGGTTTGGTAGCGGGCGATTTCTTGTACTTC
CAWSGLVAGDFLYF
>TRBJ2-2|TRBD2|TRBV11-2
TGTGCCAGCAGTAAATATACTAGCGGGAACACCGGGGAGCTGTTTTTT
CASSKYTSGNTGELFF
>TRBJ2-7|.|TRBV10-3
TGTGCCACTCAATCTACAATGACCGGACAGTTCGACTACGAGCAGTACTTC
CATQSTMTGQFDYEQYF
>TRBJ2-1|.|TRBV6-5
TGTGCCAGCAGGGTGGTAGCTGGTTACAATGAGCAGTTCTTC
CASRVVAGYNEQFF
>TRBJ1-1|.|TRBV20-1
TGCAGTGCCCCGGGAGGAACTGAAGCTTTCTTT
CSAPGGTEAFF
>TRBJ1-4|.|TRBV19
TGTGCCAGTACTTGGGGACACGCAACTAATGAAAAACTGTTTTTT
CASTWGHATNEKLFF
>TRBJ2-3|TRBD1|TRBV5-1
TGCGCCAGCAGCTTGGGGGGACAGGGGTACACAGATACGCAGTATTTT
CASSLGGQGYTDTQYF
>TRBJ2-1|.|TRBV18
TGTGCCAGCTCAACGAATAAGCGCGATGAGCAGTTCTTC
CASSTNKRDEQFF
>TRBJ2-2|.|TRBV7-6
TGTGCCAGCAGCTTAGGCGGAGGGGACACCGGGGAGCTGTTTTTT
CASSLGGGDTGELFF
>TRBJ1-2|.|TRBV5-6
TGTGCCAGCAGCTTGGGGACAAGCCGGTACACCTTC
CASSLGTSRYTF
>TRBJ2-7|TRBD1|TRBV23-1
TGCGCCAGCAGTCCCGGGACAGGGGGGGACTACGAGCAGTACTTC
CASSPGTGGDYEQYF
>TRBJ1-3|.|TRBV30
TGTGCCTGCCCGGCCAGGTCTGGAAACACCATATATTTT
CACPARSGNTIYF
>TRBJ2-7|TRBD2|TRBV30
TGTGCCTGGAGTGTACTCTTAGGGGGGACTAGCGGGCTTATATCCTCCTACGAGCAGTACTTC
CAWSVLLGGTSGLISSYEQYF